A selection of T cell receptor beta chains follows, all from one sample in a study of identical twins. Via MiXCR, TCRdb re-called the 5' RACE reads, giving one row per CDR3 protein. The sample contains some 500,000 distinct CDR3 sequences, just under 10% of which appear only once. These records were also assigned to another study, of yellow fever vaccine responses in identical twins.

The sequenced sample was PBMCs. These receptors all come from a woman younger than 35 in good health. The CDR3 runs from the conserved cysteine through the conserved F or W. The order of the fields is CDR3 DNA, CDR3 protein, J gene, D gene, clone size, V gene, CDR3 length. D genes are given only for firm matches. Only some rows state a clone size, as once, few, many or a class for expanded clones.

TGTGCCAGCAGTTTCACAGGGGACTACTATGGCTACACCTTC	CASSFTGDYYGYTF	TRBJ1-2	TRBD1	many	TRBV12-3/TRBV12-4	14
TGTGCCATCAGGACGGCGGGAGGGACCTACAATGAGCAGTTCTTC	CAIRTAGGTYNEQFF	TRBJ2-1	TRBD2	many	TRBV10-3	15
TGTGCCAGCAGTTTCGGGCGGGAGAGAGAGACCCAGTACTTC	CASSFGRERETQYF	TRBJ2-5	TRBD2	NA	TRBV28	14
TGTGCTAGTGGGGAAAATAATGAGCAGTTCTTC	CASGENNEQFF	TRBJ2-1	NA	NA	TRBV12-5	11
TGTGCCAGCAGCCCCGGGCTATTTAGCGATGAGCAGTTCTTC	CASSPGLFSDEQFF	TRBJ2-1	NA	NA	TRBV5-6	14
TGTGCCAGCGAACACTCTGGGGCCAACGTCCTGACTTTC	CASEHSGANVLTF	TRBJ2-6	NA	NA	TRBV11-1	13
TGTGCCAGCAGCTCAATCGTACAGGGCCGCTACGAGCAGTACTTC	CASSSIVQGRYEQYF	TRBJ2-7	NA	few	TRBV13	15
TGTGCCAGCACCAAGGGACCTCCGCGAGATACGCAGTATTTT	CASTKGPPRDTQYF	TRBJ2-3	NA	NA	TRBV12-3/TRBV12-4	14
TGTGCCAGCAGTCGACTAGCGGGAGGGGGCTACAATGAGCAGTTCTTC	CASSRLAGGGYNEQFF	TRBJ2-1	TRBD2	NA	TRBV6-2/TRBV6-3	16
TGCTGCGCTAGGTGGTGGACAGGGATTAGCTCCTACAATGAGCAGTTCTTC	CCARWWTGISSYNEQFF	TRBJ2-1	TRBD1	NA	TRBV20-1	17
TGTGCCAGCAGCTTAGTAAGAGGCCCTCCCTACGAGCAGTACTTC	CASSLVRGPPYEQYF	TRBJ2-7	NA	NA	TRBV7-2	15
TGTGCCAGCAGTTTCCTGCGGGGAGGGCCCACCGGGGAGCTGTTTTTT	CASSFLRGGPTGELFF	TRBJ2-2	TRBD2	NA	TRBV12-3/TRBV12-4	16
TGTGCCACCAGCAGGTCCAGGGGTGGCTATGGCTACACCTTC	CATSRSRGGYGYTF	TRBJ1-2	NA	few	TRBV15	14
TGCAGTGCTAGAGATCACACTCGCAGCTCCTACGAGCAGTACTTC	CSARDHTRSSYEQYF	TRBJ2-7	NA	many	TRBV20-1	15
TGTGCCAGCAGCCAAGAATTGACTAGCGGGGAAGATACGCAGTATTTT	CASSQELTSGEDTQYF	TRBJ2-3	TRBD2	many	TRBV4-2	16
TGTGCCAGCAGCTTAGATCCCGACAGGACCGATACGCAGTATTTT	CASSLDPDRTDTQYF	TRBJ2-3	NA	NA	TRBV11-2	15
TGTGCCAGCAGTTCCCCTTCAGGGGCCACTGAAGCTTTCTTT	CASSSPSGATEAFF	TRBJ1-1	NA	few	TRBV28	14
TGTGCCATCAGGACAGGGGCTAGCACAGATACGCAGTATTTT	CAIRTGASTDTQYF	TRBJ2-3	TRBD1	many	TRBV10-3	14
TGTGCCAGCAGATCGGGACAATGGTACGAGCAGTACTTC	CASRSGQWYEQYF	TRBJ2-7	NA	NA	TRBV12-3/TRBV12-4	13
TGTGCCACCAGTGATGTGGGAGGGCCGGAATACAATGAGCAGTTCTTC	CATSDVGGPEYNEQFF	TRBJ2-1	TRBD2	many	TRBV24-1	16
TGCAGCGCGGACACCCGGAACACCGGGGAGCTGTTTTTT	CSADTRNTGELFF	TRBJ2-2	NA	few	TRBV29-1	13
TGTGCCAGCAGCCAGAGGCTAGCGGGGGGGCAAGAGACCCAGTACTTC	CASSQRLAGGQETQYF	TRBJ2-5	TRBD2	many	TRBV3-1	16
TGTGCCAGCAGCTTCAAAAATGAAAAACTGTTTTTT	CASSFKNEKLFF	TRBJ1-4	NA	few	TRBV7-9	12
TGTGCCACCAGGAGAAGCGACATACCGAGCACCGGGGAGCTGTTTTTT	CATRRSDIPSTGELFF	TRBJ2-2	NA	few	TRBV15	16
TGTGCCAGCAGTTTTTCCCGCCCCGGACGATATGGCTACACCTTC	CASSFSRPGRYGYTF	TRBJ1-2	NA	NA	TRBV12-3/TRBV12-4	15
TGCAGCGCAGTAAGCGGGGGAAGCTCCTACAATGAGCAGTTCTTC	CSAVSGGSSYNEQFF	TRBJ2-1	TRBD2	NA	TRBV29-1	15
TGTGCCAGCAGCTTGCAAGGGACTAGCGGAATACCCTACGAGCAGTACTTC	CASSLQGTSGIPYEQYF	TRBJ2-7	TRBD2	many	TRBV5-6	17
TGTGCCAGCATTAAAATCCGGGCAGGGACTAACAATGAGCAGTTCTTC	CASIKIRAGTNNEQFF	TRBJ2-1	TRBD2	few	TRBV12-3/TRBV12-4	16
TGTGCCAGCAGGGGACAGGGTGCCTACGAGCAGTACTTC	CASRGQGAYEQYF	TRBJ2-7	TRBD1	many	TRBV7-2	13
TGTGCCAGCAGCTTGCCGAGAGGACACACAGATACGCAGTATTTT	CASSLPRGHTDTQYF	TRBJ2-3	NA	few	TRBV5-6	15
TGTGCCAGCAGCGACAGACTAGCGGGGGAAGAGACCCAGTACTTC	CASSDRLAGEETQYF	TRBJ2-5	TRBD2	many	TRBV12-3/TRBV12-4	15
TGTGCCAGCAGCCAACTGGGACAGGGTCAGACCCAGTACTTC	CASSQLGQGQTQYF	TRBJ2-5	TRBD1	many	TRBV5-6	14
TGTGCCAGCAGTTTAGCGGGATTATCCTACAATGAGCAGTTCTTC	CASSLAGLSYNEQFF	TRBJ2-1	NA	NA	TRBV12-3/TRBV12-4	15